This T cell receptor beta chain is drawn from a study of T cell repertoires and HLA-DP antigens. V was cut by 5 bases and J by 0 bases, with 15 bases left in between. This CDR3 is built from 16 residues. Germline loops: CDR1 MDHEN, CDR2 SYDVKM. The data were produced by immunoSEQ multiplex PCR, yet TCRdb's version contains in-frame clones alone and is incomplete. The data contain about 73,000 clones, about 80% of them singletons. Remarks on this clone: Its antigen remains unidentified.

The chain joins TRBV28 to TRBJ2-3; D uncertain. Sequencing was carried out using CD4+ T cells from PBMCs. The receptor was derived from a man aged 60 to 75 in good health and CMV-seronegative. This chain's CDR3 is CASSPLEVTSTDTQYF. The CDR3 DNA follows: TGTGCCAGCAGTCCCCTAGAGGTAACTAGCACAGATACGCAGTATTTT.